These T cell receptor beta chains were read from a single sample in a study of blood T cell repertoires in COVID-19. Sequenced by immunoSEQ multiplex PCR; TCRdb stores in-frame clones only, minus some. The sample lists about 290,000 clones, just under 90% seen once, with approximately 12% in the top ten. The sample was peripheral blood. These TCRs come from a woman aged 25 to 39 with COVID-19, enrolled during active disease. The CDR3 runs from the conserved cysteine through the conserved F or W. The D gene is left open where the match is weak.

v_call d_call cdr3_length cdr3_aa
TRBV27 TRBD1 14 CASSSGDSPWGYTF
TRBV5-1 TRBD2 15 CASSPRGGVTDTQYF
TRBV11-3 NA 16 CASSSALGVNTGELFF
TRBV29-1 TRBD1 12 CSVARGHTEAFF
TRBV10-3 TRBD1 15 CAMRDSASGNYGYTF
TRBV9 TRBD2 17 CASSPRPSGWAQDTQYF
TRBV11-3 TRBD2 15 CASSSSGGPYNEQFF
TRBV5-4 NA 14 CASSLPQVNTEAFF
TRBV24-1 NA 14 CATSDFAASNEQFF
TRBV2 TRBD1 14 CASILDRDRTGLHF
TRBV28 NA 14 CASSLSLRADIQYF
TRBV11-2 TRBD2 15 CASSSGGAWTGELFF
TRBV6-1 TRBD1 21 CASSEAGQGLPHQYSNQPQHF
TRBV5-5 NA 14 CASSLIPEQETQYF
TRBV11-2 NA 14 CASSQGRSNTEAFF
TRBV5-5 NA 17 CASSLAAAGWGNQPQHF
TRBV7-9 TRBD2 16 CASSLGTSGTKNIQYF
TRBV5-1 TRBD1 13 CASSYGQGREAFF
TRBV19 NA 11 CASRGGRKLFF
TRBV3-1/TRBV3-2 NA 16 CASSQDREGFGNTIYF
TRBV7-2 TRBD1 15 CASSNPGQGGNTIYF
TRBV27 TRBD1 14 CASSFGTGGEKLFF